The 16 T cell receptor beta chains below come from one sample, sequenced in a study of blood T cell repertoires in COVID-19. Method: immunoSEQ multiplex PCR; TCRdb's copy keeps in-frame clones and lacks some. The sample yields 150,000 to 200,000 clones, approximately 86% seen once. The sample was peripheral blood. These receptors were taken from a man between 60 and 70 years old with acute or convalescent COVID-19.

The chain combines TRBV4-1 with TRBJ2-1; 11 bases map to TRBD2. V shed 4 bases and J 1 base; nucleotides not matched to a gene: 6. The CDR3 has 17 amino acids. The germline gives CDR1 MGHRA, CDR2 YSYEKL. The CDR3 protein is CASSRGLAGISYNEQFF. The CDR3, as DNA: TGCGCCAGCAGCCGCGGACTAGCGGGTATTTCCTACAATGAGCAGTTCTTC.

A remark on this clone: The identical CDR3 is also encoded by other nucleotide sequences in the sample. The chain recombines TRBV18 with TRBJ2-6, with TRBD1 identical over 11 bases. CDR3 length: 17 residues. Germline CDR1 and CDR2: KGHSH and LQKENI. Trimming cost V 3 bases and J 2 bases; bases outside gene matches: 3. CDR3: CASSPPGQGAGANVLTF. The DNA for the CDR3 is TGTGCCAGCTCACCCCCGGGACAGGGGGCTGGGGCCAACGTCCTGACTTTC. Together with reference TRBV18 and TRBJ2-6, the CDR3 gives the full variable domain: NAGVMQNPRHLVRRRGQEARLRCSPMKGHSHVYWYRQLPEEGLKFMVYLQKENIIDESGMPKERFSAEFPKEGPSILRIQQVVRGDSAAYFCASSPPGQGAGANVLTFGAGSRLTVL.

This chain joins TRBV28 and TRBJ2-7; weak D call: TRBD1 (5 bases). Trimming took 7 bases from V and 8 from J, leaving 12 bases between them. Germline CDR1 reads MDHEN; CDR2 reads SYDVKM. This CDR3 comprises 11 residues. In DNA, the CDR3 is TGTGCCAGCACGATCCTGGGGCAGCAGTACTTC. The encoded protein is CASTILGQQYF.

This clone has more than one count but fewer than ten. J is TRBJ2-2 and V is TRBV11-3; D might be TRBD1 (5 bases). The germline V and J ends were trimmed by 5 bases and 2 bases, with 9 bases remaining between them. This CDR3 has 14 amino acids. The germline gives CDR1 SGHNT, CDR2 YENEEA. In nucleotides, the CDR3 is TGTGCCAGCAGCCCGCAGGGCAACACCGGGGAGCTGTTTTTT. It translates to CASSPQGNTGELFF.

This rearrangement joins TRBV10-3 to TRBJ1-5, with D hard to call. Trimming left V 10 bases short and J 2 bases short, with 9 bases between. The germline gives CDR1 ENHRY, CDR2 SYGVKD. This CDR3 has 12 residues. CDR3 protein: CATGKGNQPQHF. The CDR3 DNA is TGTGCCACGGGGAAAGGCAATCAGCCCCAGCATTTT.

The V and J genes are TRBV6-5 and TRBJ1-1; 7 bases match TRBD1. V gave up 6 bases and J gave up 5 bases; unmatched junction bases: 3. The CDR3 totals 12 residues. Germline CDR1 and CDR2: MNHEY and SVGAGI. The CDR3 DNA reads TGTGCCAGCAGGACAGGGAGAACTGAAGCTTTCTTT. Its protein is CASRTGRTEAFF.

This rearrangement joins TRBV30 to TRBJ1-6; D is unresolved. Germline CDR1 GTSNPN, CDR2 SVGIG (reference sequence). The length of the CDR3 is 12 residues. V was cut by 5 bases and J by 8 bases, with 10 bases left in between. The CDR3 nucleotides read TGTGCCTGGGCCGCGGGGTATTCACCCCTCCACTTT. It yields the protein CAWAAGYSPLHF.

The rearrangement links TRBV28 to TRBJ1-2; 7 nucleotides line up with TRBD1. Germline lookup yields CDR1 MDHEN and CDR2 SYDVKM. The CDR3 loop spans 11 amino acids. This CDR3 reads CGTGEIYGYTF. CDR3 sequence (DNA): TGTGGGACAGGCGAAATCTATGGCTACACCTTC.

This sequence joins TRBV5-1 and TRBJ1-4; D is perhaps TRBD1 (5 bases). CDR1 SGHRS and CDR2 YFSETQ come from the germline V gene. Trimming cost V 0 bases and J 7 bases, with 13 bases left between them. This CDR3 has 15 residues. DNA of the CDR3: TGCGCCAGCAGCTTGGGTCAGGGAGGAGGTGAAAAACTGTTTTTT. Encoded protein: CASSLGQGGGEKLFF.

The V gene is TRBV5-1, the J gene TRBJ2-1, with 9 bases aligning to TRBD2. The CDR3 loop spans 15 amino acids. Germline CDR1 SGHRS, CDR2 YFSETQ. V was pared by 3 bases and J by 8 bases, with 9 bases of the junction left unmatched. CDR3 nucleotides: TGCGCCAGCAGCTCCCAACTAGCGGGTTTGGATGAGCAGTTCTTC. This sequence encodes CASSSQLAGLDEQFF.

This clone was seen a few times. This sequence joins TRBV9 and TRBJ1-5; maybe TRBD1 (5 bases). CDR1 is SGDLS and CDR2 is YYNGEE in the germline V gene. Between the trimmed V and J ends, which lost 3 bases and 0 bases, there was a span of 7 bases. CDR3 length: 14 residues. In nucleotides, the CDR3 is TGTGCCAGCAGCGCGACAGATAGCAATCAGCCCCAGCATTTT. This translates into CASSATDSNQPQHF.

This rearrangement joins TRBV3-1 (or the pseudogene TRBV3-2) to TRBJ1-2, with 8 bases matching TRBD1. Losses at the gene ends were 4 bases for V and 7 bases for J; bases not matched to a gene: 17. Germline lookup yields CDR1 LGHDT and CDR2 YNNKEL (reference sequence). The CDR3 has 17 residues. CDR3 sequence (DNA): TGTGCCAGCAGCCTCGGAGGGCAGGGGGCCTACAGTGGTGGCTACACCTTC. This translates into CASSLGGQGAYSGGYTF.

The genes are TRBV6-2 or TRBV6-3 and TRBJ1-2, with D possibly being TRBD1 (6 bases). Germline lookup yields CDR1 MNHEY and CDR2 SVGEGT. This CDR3 spans 15 amino acids. Trimming removed 7 bases at V and 3 bases at J, with 18 bases between. The CDR3 spells CASTPRGGTYYGYTF. The CDR3 nucleotides are TGTGCCAGCACCCCGAGGGGGGGGACCTACTATGGCTACACCTTC.

In the case of this clone: Within the sample, other DNA sequences also encode this same CDR3. The chain uses TRBV5-1 and TRBJ1-1, with a tentative D call TRBD1 (5 bases). The germline V and J ends were trimmed by 4 bases and 2 bases, with 9 bases remaining between them. Germline CDR1 is SGHRS and CDR2 is YFSETQ. There are 13 residues in the CDR3. CDR3 amino acids: CASSLTVNTEAFF. DNA of the CDR3: TGCGCCAGCAGCCTGACAGTAAACACTGAAGCTTTCTTT.

The chain uses TRBV29-1 and TRBJ2-3; 9 bases are a match to TRBD2. The trim removed 4 bases at V and 4 bases at J, leaving 9 bases unmatched. This CDR3 has 15 amino acids. Germline V gene sequence: CDR1 SQVTM, CDR2 ANQGSEA. CDR3 amino acids: CSVGNSGSTADTQYF. CDR3 coding DNA: TGCAGCGTTGGAAATAGCGGGAGTACGGCAGATACGCAGTATTTT.

This clone was recorded once. The chain carries TRBV5-4 and TRBJ2-1; 8 nucleotides agree with TRBD2. Germline V CDR1 and CDR2: SGHNT, YYREEE (reference sequence). CDR3 length: 13 residues. With V trimmed by 7 bases and J by 4 bases, 4 bases remained unmatched. For the CDR3, the DNA is TGTGCCAGCCACAGCGGGGGTTACAATGAGCAGTTCTTC. Amino acid sequence: CASHSGGYNEQFF.